Reported below is one T cell receptor (beta chain). Its antigen is undetermined. The data belong to a study of T cell responses to AZD1222 COVID-19 vaccine. As for the study in general: Analyses pooled second doses at about 4 or about 12 weeks.

Looked up from germline, CDR1 is SGHNT and CDR2 is YYREEE (reference sequence). V shed 0 bases and J 1 base; nucleotides not matched to a gene: 4. The CDR3 length is 16 residues. Study-level points and caveats: Repertoire collection took place solely once the T cell response had peaked. As reported, nearly half of all spike-specific TCRs target variant regions that are unmutated. Among the donors, most were white British and more were female, and clonal diversity was possibly underestimated.

TCRdb's table, derived via immunoSEQ multiplex PCR, lists solely in-frame clones and lacks some. The profile shows around 160,000 clones, just over 90% of them singletons. The V and J genes are TRBV5-4 and TRBJ2-5; 9 bases are shared with TRBD1. Sample: peripheral blood, taken on day 0 of AZD1222 vaccination. This TCR came from an adult in good health. CDR3 amino acids: CASSLGGTGPQETQYF. CDR3 nucleotide sequence: TGTGCCAGCAGCTTGGGAGGGACAGGGCCCCAAGAGACCCAGTACTTC. Filled out from reference TRBV5-4 and TRBJ2-5, the complete variable domain reads ETGVTQSPTHLIKTRGQQVTLRCSSQSGHNTVSWYQQALGQGPQFIFQYYREEENGRGNFPPRFSGLQFPNYSSELNVNALELDDSALYLCASSLGGTGPQETQYFGPGTRLLVL.